This T cell receptor beta chain was retrieved from a study of blood T cell repertoires in COVID-19. Enrolled through a virtual design, the participants were between roughly 18 and 95 years of age and came from 24 US areas. As processed by the authors: Nucleated cell number was recorded as an estimate derived from reference gene primer amplification. The repertoire was sequenced with immunoSEQ multiplex PCR; TCRdb's copy has only in-frame clones and lacks some. From that table come the V and J calls and clone size; the DNA was used to work out D and trimming. Of fewer than 250,000 clones in the sample, 87% are singletons; the top ten hold 2% to 3%. Germline V lookup: CDR1 LGHNA, CDR2 YSLEER. V shed 1 base and J shed 2 bases, with 10 bases lying between them. The CDR3 is 15 residues long.

The clonotype was recovered from a woman aged 30 to 39 with acute COVID-19. V gene TRBV4-3 combines with J gene TRBJ2-3; D perhaps matches TRBD2 (6 bases). The sample comprised PBMCs or T cells enriched from blood (not recorded which). This CDR3 is CASSQGEAYTDTQYF. CDR3 coding DNA: TGCGCCAGCAGCCAAGGGGAGGCTTACACAGATACGCAGTATTTT.